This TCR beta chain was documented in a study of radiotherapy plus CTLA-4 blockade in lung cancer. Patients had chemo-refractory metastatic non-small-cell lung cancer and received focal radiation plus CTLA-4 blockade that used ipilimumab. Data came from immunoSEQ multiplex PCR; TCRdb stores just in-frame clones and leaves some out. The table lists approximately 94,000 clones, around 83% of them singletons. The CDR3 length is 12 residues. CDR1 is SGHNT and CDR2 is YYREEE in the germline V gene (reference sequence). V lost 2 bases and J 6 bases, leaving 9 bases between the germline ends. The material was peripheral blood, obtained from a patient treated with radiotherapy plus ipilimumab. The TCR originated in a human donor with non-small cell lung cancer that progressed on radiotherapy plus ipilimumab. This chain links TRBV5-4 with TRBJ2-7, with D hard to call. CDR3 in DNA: TGTGCCAGCAGCTTTTGGGGTAGCGAGCAGTACTTC. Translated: CASSFWGSEQYF.